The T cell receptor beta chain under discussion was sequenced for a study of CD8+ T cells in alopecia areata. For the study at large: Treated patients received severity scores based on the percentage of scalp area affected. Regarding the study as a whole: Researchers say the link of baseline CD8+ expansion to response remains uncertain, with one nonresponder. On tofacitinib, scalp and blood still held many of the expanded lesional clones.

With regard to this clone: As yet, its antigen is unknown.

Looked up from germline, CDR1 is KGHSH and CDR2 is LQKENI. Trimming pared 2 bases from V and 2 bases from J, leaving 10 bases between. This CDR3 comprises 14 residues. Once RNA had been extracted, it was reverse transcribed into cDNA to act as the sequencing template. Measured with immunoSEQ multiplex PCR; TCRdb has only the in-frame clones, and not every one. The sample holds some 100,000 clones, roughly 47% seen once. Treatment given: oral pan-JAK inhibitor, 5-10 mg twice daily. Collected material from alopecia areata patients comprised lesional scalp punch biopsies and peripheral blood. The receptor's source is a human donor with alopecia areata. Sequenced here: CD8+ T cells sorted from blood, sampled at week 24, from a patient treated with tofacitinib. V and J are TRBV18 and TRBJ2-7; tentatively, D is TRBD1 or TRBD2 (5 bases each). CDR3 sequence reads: CASSPTGTAYEQYF. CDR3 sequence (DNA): TGTGCCAGCTCACCAACCGGGACGGCCTACGAGCAGTACTTC.